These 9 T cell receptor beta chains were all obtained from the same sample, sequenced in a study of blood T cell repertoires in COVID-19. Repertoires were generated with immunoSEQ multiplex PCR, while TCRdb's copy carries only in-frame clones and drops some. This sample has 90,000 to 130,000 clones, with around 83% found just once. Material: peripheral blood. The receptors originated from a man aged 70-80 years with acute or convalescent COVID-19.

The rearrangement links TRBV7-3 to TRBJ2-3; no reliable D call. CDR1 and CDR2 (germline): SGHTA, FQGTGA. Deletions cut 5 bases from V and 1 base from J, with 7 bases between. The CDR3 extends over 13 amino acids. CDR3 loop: CASSGSGTDTQYF. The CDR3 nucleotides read TGTGCCAGCAGCGGTTCGGGCACAGATACGCAGTATTTT. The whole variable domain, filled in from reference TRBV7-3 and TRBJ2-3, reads GAGVSQTPSNKVTEKGKYVELRCDPISGHTALYWYRQSLGQGPEFLIYFQGTGAADDSGLPNDRFFAVRPEGSVSTLKIQRTERGDSAVYLCASSGSGTDTQYFGPGTRLTVL.

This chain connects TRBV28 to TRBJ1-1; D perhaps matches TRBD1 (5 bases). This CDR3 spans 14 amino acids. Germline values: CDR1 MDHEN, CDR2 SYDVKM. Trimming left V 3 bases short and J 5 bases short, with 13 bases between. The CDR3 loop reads CASSFVGGKTEAFF. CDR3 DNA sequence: TGTGCCAGCAGTTTCGTGGGGGGGAAGACTGAAGCTTTCTTT.

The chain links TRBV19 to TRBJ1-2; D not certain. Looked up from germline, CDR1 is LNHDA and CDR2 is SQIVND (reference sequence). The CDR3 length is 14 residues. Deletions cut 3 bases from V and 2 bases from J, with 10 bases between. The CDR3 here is CASSIGLLNYGYTF. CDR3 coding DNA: TGTGCCAGTAGTATCGGACTCCTAAACTATGGCTACACCTTC.

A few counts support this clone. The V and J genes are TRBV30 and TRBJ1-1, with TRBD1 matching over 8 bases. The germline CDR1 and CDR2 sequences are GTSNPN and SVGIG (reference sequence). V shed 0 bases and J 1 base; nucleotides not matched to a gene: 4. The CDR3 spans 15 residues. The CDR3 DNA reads TGTGCCTGGAGTGTCAGGGACAGGCGGAACACTGAAGCTTTCTTT. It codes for CAWSVRDRRNTEAFF.

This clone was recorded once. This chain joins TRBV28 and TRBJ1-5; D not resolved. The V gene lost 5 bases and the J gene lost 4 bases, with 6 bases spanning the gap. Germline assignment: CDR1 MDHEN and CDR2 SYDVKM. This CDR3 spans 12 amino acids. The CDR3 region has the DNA TGTGCCAGCAGTCAGTTGAATCAGCCCCAGCATTTT. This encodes CASSQLNQPQHF.

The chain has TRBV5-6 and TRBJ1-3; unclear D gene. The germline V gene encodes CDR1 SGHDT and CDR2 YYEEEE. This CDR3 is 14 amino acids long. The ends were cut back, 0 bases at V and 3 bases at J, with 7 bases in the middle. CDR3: CASSLVSRGNTIYF. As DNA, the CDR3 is TGTGCCAGCAGCTTGGTATCCCGTGGAAACACCATATATTTT.

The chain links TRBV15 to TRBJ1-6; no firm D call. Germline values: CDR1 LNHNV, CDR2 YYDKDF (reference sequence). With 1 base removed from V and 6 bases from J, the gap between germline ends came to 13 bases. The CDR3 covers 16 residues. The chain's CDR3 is CATSRAWYRSNSPLHF. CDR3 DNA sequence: TGTGCCACCAGCAGAGCTTGGTACAGAAGTAATTCACCCCTCCACTTT.

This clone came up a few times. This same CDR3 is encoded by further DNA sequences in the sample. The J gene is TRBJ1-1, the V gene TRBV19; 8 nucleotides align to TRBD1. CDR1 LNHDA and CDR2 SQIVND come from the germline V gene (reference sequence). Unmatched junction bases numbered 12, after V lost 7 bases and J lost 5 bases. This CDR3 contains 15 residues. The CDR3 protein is CASTPGDRGGTEAFF. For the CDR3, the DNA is TGTGCCAGTACCCCAGGAGACAGGGGAGGGACTGAAGCTTTCTTT.

The CDR3 DNA is TGTGCCAGCTCACCACGGTTGATCCAGGGCCACTCTGGAAACACCATATATTTT. Encoded protein: CASSPRLIQGHSGNTIYF. This chain connects TRBV18 to TRBJ1-3; D possibly corresponds to TRBD1 (5 bases). The ends were cut back, 1 base at V and 0 bases at J, with 16 bases in the middle. Germline-derived CDR1 and CDR2 are KGHSH and LQKENI. CDR3 length equals 18 residues.